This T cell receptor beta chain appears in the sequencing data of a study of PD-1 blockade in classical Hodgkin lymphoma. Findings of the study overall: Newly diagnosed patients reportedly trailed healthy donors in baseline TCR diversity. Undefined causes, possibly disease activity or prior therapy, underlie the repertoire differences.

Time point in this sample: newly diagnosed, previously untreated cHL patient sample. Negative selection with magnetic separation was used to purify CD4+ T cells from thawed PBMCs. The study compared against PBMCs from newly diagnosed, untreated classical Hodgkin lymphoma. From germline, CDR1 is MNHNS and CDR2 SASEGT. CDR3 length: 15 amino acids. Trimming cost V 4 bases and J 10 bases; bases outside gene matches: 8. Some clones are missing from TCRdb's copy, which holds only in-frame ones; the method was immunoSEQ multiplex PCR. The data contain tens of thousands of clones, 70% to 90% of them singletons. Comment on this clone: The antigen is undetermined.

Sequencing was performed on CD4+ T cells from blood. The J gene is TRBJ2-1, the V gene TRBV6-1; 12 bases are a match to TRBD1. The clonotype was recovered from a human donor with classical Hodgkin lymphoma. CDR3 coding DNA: TGTGCCAGCAGTGGGGGACAGGGGGCATGGGAGGAGCAGTTCTTC. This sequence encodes CASSGGQGAWEEQFF.